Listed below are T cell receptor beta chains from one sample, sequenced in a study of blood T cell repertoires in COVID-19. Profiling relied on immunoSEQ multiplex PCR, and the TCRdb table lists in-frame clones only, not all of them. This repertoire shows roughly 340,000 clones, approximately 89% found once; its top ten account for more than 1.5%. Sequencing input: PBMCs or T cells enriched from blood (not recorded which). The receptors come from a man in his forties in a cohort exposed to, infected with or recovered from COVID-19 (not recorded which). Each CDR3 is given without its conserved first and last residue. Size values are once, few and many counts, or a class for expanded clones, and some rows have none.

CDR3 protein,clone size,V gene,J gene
ASSLQIRTSSDTQY,.,TRBV5-1,TRBJ2-3
ASSPSGNVHEQY,.,TRBV7-8,TRBJ2-7
SASLRGNEQF,.,TRBV20-1,TRBJ2-1
ASILTGGNEQF,.,TRBV5-4,TRBJ2-1
ASSVDWGVNEQF,.,TRBV11-2,TRBJ2-1
ASSTLQGSYEQY,few,TRBV5-1,TRBJ2-7
ATGGDRDIRGYT,.,TRBV28,TRBJ1-2
AWSVSGGYNEQF,.,TRBV30,TRBJ2-1
ASSLTGSAYGYT,.,TRBV5-1,TRBJ1-2
ASTDRVSNQPQH,.,TRBV28,TRBJ1-5
ASSLGLTGEQY,.,TRBV7-2,TRBJ2-7
ASSLGQGSFNEQF,.,TRBV11-2,TRBJ2-1
ASGAGTSGTGELF,.,TRBV2,TRBJ2-2
ASGLEAGLGKYQETQY,.,TRBV12-5,TRBJ2-5
ASSMTGGYGTEAF,.,TRBV5-1,TRBJ1-1
ASSQAGEAF,.,TRBV3-1/TRBV3-2,TRBJ1-1
ASSLGLAGYNEQF,.,TRBV7-9,TRBJ2-1
ASSLAPLNEQF,.,TRBV5-1,TRBJ2-1
ASSRDRGDYGYT,.,TRBV2,TRBJ1-2
ASSVVENSPLH,few,TRBV9,TRBJ1-6
ASSESQLAGVVDEQF,.,TRBV10-1,TRBJ2-1
ASRPNGLGTEAF,once,TRBV7-9,TRBJ1-1
ASSLGQTGFYGYT,.,TRBV5-5,TRBJ1-2
ASSESLGSGNEQF,.,TRBV10-1,TRBJ2-1
ATSEDRGRYNEQF,.,TRBV15,TRBJ2-1
ASSETGLGYEQY,.,TRBV10-1,TRBJ2-7